This record looks at one T cell receptor (beta chain) sequence and its context. Its antigen is still unknown. No base-level quality is on record; no much larger clone is a single base apart. The record originates from a study of blood T cell repertoires in COVID-19 (dated by TCRdb to 2020 to 2022). With regard to the full study: Samples covering the acute and convalescent phases of COVID-19 were provided by collaborators in the United States, Italy and Spain. The material from the prospective study consisted of cDNA or gDNA derived from T cells, B-cell-depleted T cells, or PBMCs. Where available, HLA class I and class II types were obtained from metadata supplied by the sample provider rather than from assay-based typing. Subjects who had been exposed to COVID-19, were actively infected with it, or had recovered from it provided the deeply sampled blood TCRbeta repertoires that made up the dataset. Nearly every sample came with metadata listing a de-identified subject ID, COVID-19 status, age in years and sex. The repertoires were released in a freely available public database meant as a resource for research on the immune response to SARS-CoV-2. Samples were obtained from the ongoing ImmuneRACE study (first 160 participants) and from 1,254 subjects provided by 6 global collaborators. Results and caveats for the whole study, not just this receptor: How much clinical and demographic metadata was included differed by source and by participant, and the metadata was provided uncurated.

TCRbeta CDR3 regions were amplified from genomic DNA by means of the immunoSEQ Assay, a bias-controlled multiplex PCR. In the authors' own workflow: The number of nucleated cells in each sample was estimated by amplification of reference gene primers within the assay. To quantify the absolute abundance of each unique TCRbeta CDR3 rearrangement, sequence reads were collapsed and filtered. For each sample, productive Simpson clonality was calculated as the square root of Simpson's diversity index over productive rearrangements. TCRdb took this table from immuneACCESS and kept in-frame rearrangements with V and J called. Such tables lack part of the clones; where checked against another copy, unresolved V genes explain under half of the gap, and the rest is unexplained. V, J and clone size are those of that table, while D and trimming were read from the DNA. The sample includes approximately 250,000 clones, with approximately 87% observed a single time. 8.6% of the sample rests with the top ten.

Collaborating institutions collected whole blood in K2EDTA tubes following their own protocols. For TCRbeta analysis, collaborators shipped samples in one of three forms: frozen whole blood, isolated PBMCs, or DNA extracted from either of those sample types. Reading from cysteine to phenylalanine, the CDR3 counts 15 amino acids. The only DNA kept is the CDR3, 45 bases in frame from the first base. V is clipped by 1 base and J by 6 bases, and the sequence between their germline boundaries is 16 bases long. CDR1 SGHTA and CDR2 FQGNSA were looked up in the germline V gene. The receptor's source is a human donor in a cohort sampled during active COVID-19. The sequenced material came from peripheral blood. The rearrangement joined TRBV7-2 to TRBJ2-7; the D gene is possibly TRBD1, with 5 bases matching. The CDR3 protein is CASSLGRLGRGEQYF. In nucleotides, the sequence is TGTGCCAGCAGCTTAGGGCGGCTAGGAAGGGGCGAGCAGTACTTC.